A selection of T cell receptor beta chains follows, all from one sample in a study of shared clonotypes between healthy human individuals. Assay: immunoSEQ multiplex PCR; the TCRdb copy retains only in-frame clones and omits some. Seen here are about 1.1 million clones, approximately 77% observed once, and the top ten hold roughly 0.83%. Sequencing was done on a sample of memory CD4+ T cells from PBMCs. All receptors come from a man between 18 and 29 years old in good health. Some clones in this sample may be carry-over from other donors' samples. The CDR3 runs from the conserved cysteine through the conserved F or W. D genes are given only for firm matches.

D gene: -
V gene: TRBV30
CDR3 protein: CAWAVGGATEAFF

D gene: TRBD2
V gene: TRBV2
CDR3 protein: CASSRSAGGSNEQFF

D gene: -
V gene: TRBV21-1
CDR3 protein: CASSKVETGGSYEQYF

D gene: -
V gene: TRBV27
CDR3 protein: CASSLGRISYNEQFF

D gene: -
V gene: TRBV28
CDR3 protein: CASSFSRTEAFF

D gene: -
V gene: TRBV28
CDR3 protein: CASSTDRRYGYTF

D gene: -
V gene: TRBV5-1
CDR3 protein: CASGTGNYGYTF

D gene: -
V gene: TRBV6-1
CDR3 protein: CASSEIGTGRRSGNTIYF

D gene: TRBD1
V gene: TRBV5-4
CDR3 protein: CASSPGQGLYYGYTF

D gene: -
V gene: TRBV5-1
CDR3 protein: CASSEGKTQYF

D gene: -
V gene: TRBV6-6
CDR3 protein: CASSPGGAYGYTF

D gene: -
V gene: TRBV7-9
CDR3 protein: CASSRVRTDTQYF

D gene: TRBD1
V gene: TRBV5-1
CDR3 protein: CASYSVPGGQETQYF

D gene: -
V gene: TRBV6-5
CDR3 protein: CASSSSLTALGTQYF

D gene: TRBD1
V gene: TRBV7-9
CDR3 protein: CASSSTGDAEAFF

D gene: -
V gene: TRBV7-9
CDR3 protein: CASSLDTQGNSPLHF

D gene: -
V gene: TRBV11-1
CDR3 protein: CASTPQGPEDTQYF

D gene: -
V gene: TRBV7-2
CDR3 protein: CASSLGFLNEKLFF

D gene: -
V gene: TRBV6-5
CDR3 protein: CASNSPPDTQYF

D gene: -
V gene: TRBV29-1
CDR3 protein: CSPGPQGRKGSPLHF

D gene: TRBD1
V gene: TRBV5-1
CDR3 protein: CASSLQGAGLEKLFF

D gene: -
V gene: TRBV23-1
CDR3 protein: CASSQSRDRGYEQYF

D gene: TRBD1
V gene: TRBV5-1
CDR3 protein: CASSLVPPTGGGGDGYTF

D gene: -
V gene: TRBV27
CDR3 protein: CASSQLNTGELFF

D gene: TRBD2
V gene: TRBV4-1
CDR3 protein: CASSQAGLAAPHEQYF

D gene: TRBD1
V gene: TRBV7-3
CDR3 protein: CASSGEGQGRTEAFF

D gene: -
V gene: TRBV19
CDR3 protein: CASRLGALGNEKLFF

D gene: -
V gene: TRBV2
CDR3 protein: CASTYGGNSDTQYF

D gene: TRBD2
V gene: TRBV27
CDR3 protein: CASSSPGTSSYEQYF

D gene: -
V gene: TRBV5-1
CDR3 protein: CASSLGRGSPNGYTF

D gene: -
V gene: TRBV28
CDR3 protein: CASSTRVGANVLTF

D gene: -
V gene: TRBV7-3
CDR3 protein: CASSLTGRANTGELFF

D gene: -
V gene: TRBV28
CDR3 protein: CASSSRRGPYEQYF

D gene: TRBD1
V gene: TRBV5-1
CDR3 protein: CASSSGQADTEAFF

D gene: -
V gene: TRBV30
CDR3 protein: CAWSQVLLSPLHF

D gene: TRBD1
V gene: TRBV7-2
CDR3 protein: CASSPDRGARGGYTF

D gene: TRBD1
V gene: TRBV19
CDR3 protein: CASSKQTGGNTGELFF

D gene: TRBD2
V gene: TRBV7-2
CDR3 protein: CASSLAFGTSADTQYF

D gene: -
V gene: TRBV28
CDR3 protein: CASEGGSNEKLFF

D gene: -
V gene: TRBV28
CDR3 protein: CASSEGGYSNQPQHF

D gene: TRBD2
V gene: TRBV5-1
CDR3 protein: CASSPLAGGRTGELFF

D gene: TRBD2
V gene: TRBV7-9
CDR3 protein: CASSLELAEQSGELFF

D gene: TRBD2
V gene: TRBV10-3
CDR3 protein: CAISEIAGGSYEQYF

D gene: TRBD1
V gene: TRBV5-1
CDR3 protein: CASSLPRTGAAYEQYF

D gene: -
V gene: TRBV27
CDR3 protein: CASSSHRGDNEQFF

D gene: TRBD1
V gene: TRBV28
CDR3 protein: CASRRDRGFSYEQYF

D gene: TRBD2
V gene: TRBV5-1
CDR3 protein: CASSRLETSGPTDTQYF

D gene: TRBD1
V gene: TRBV7-2
CDR3 protein: CASSLAPTGAGQPQHF

D gene: -
V gene: TRBV5-1
CDR3 protein: CASSFRDPRGTQYF

D gene: TRBD1
V gene: TRBV23-1
CDR3 protein: CASSQCEGARSNQPQHF

D gene: -
V gene: TRBV11-2
CDR3 protein: CASSPQGGETQYF

D gene: -
V gene: TRBV29-1
CDR3 protein: CSVEGGRGADTQYF

D gene: -
V gene: TRBV5-1
CDR3 protein: CASSLEAGLGEQYF

D gene: TRBD2
V gene: TRBV11-3
CDR3 protein: CASSASGASYNEQFF

D gene: -
V gene: TRBV27
CDR3 protein: CASSPRTHYGYTF

D gene: -
V gene: TRBV5-1
CDR3 protein: CASSFEPGEYQETQYF

D gene: -
V gene: TRBV25-1
CDR3 protein: CASSPRGVTEQYF